These 21 T cell receptor beta chains came from one sample sequenced in a study of shared clonotypes between healthy human individuals. Sequencing was performed with immunoSEQ multiplex PCR; in TCRdb, only in-frame clones are kept and a portion is missing. Of 2.3 million or so clones listed, just over 90% were seen once; the top ten hold 0.35% to 0.45%. Sample: naive CD4+ T cells from PBMCs. Described subset: CD45RA+ positively selected. These receptors all come from a man between 18 and 29 years old in good health. Some clones in this sample may be carry-over from other donors' samples.

The chain carries TRBV4-2 and TRBJ1-4; the match to TRBD1 covers 9 bases. CDR1 is LGHNA and CDR2 is YNFKEQ in the germline V gene. After removal of 5 bases from V and 8 bases from J, the junction contained 9 bases not matched to a gene. The CDR3 totals 15 residues. CDR3 residues: CASSAPWTGEEKLFF. In DNA, the CDR3 is TGTGCCAGCAGCGCCCCGTGGACAGGGGAAGAAAAACTGTTTTTT.

The gene calls are TRBV5-1 and TRBJ2-1; 10 nucleotides align to TRBD2. Germline V gives CDR1 SGHRS, CDR2 YFSETQ. This CDR3 has 16 amino acids. Trimming cost V 1 base and J 7 bases; bases outside gene matches: 8. CDR3 loop: CASSLSLAGFANEQFF. DNA of the CDR3: TGCGCCAGCAGCTTGTCACTAGCGGGATTCGCGAATGAGCAGTTCTTC. Together with reference TRBV5-1 and TRBJ2-1, the CDR3 gives the full variable domain: KAGVTQTPRYLIKTRGQQVTLSCSPISGHRSVSWYQQTPGQGLQFLFEYFSETQRNKGNFPGRFSGRQFSNSRSEMNVSTLELGDSALYLCASSLSLAGFANEQFFGPGTRLTVL.

This chain connects TRBV27 to TRBJ2-7; D not certain. Germline CDR1 MNHEY, CDR2 SMNVEV (reference sequence). V was shortened by 5 bases and J by 4 bases, with 15 bases between the two germline ends. The CDR3 runs 14 residues. The CDR3 loop is CASSEHDEPYEQYF. The CDR3 nucleotides read TGTGCCAGCAGTGAACACGACGAGCCATACGAGCAGTACTTC.

This clone was counted once. The rearrangement joins TRBV5-8 to TRBJ1-1; D is possibly TRBD1 (5 bases). CDR3 length: 14 residues. The germline V gene encodes CDR1 SGHTS and CDR2 YDEGEE. V was trimmed by 4 bases and J by 4 bases, leaving 14 bases between them. The CDR3 reads CASSGGSRTTEAFF. The DNA for the CDR3 is TGTGCCAGCAGCGGGGGGAGTCGAACCACTGAAGCTTTCTTT.

The chain carries TRBV7-6 and TRBJ2-3; 12 nucleotides align to TRBD2. Germline CDR1 reads SGHVS; CDR2 reads FNYEAQ. V lost 2 bases, J lost 2 bases, and 11 bases stayed unmatched. The CDR3 totals 19 residues. Written as DNA, the CDR3 is TGTGCCAGCAGCTTAAGATCTAGCGGGAGGGCCCACCCCACAGATACGCAGTATTTT. The encoded protein is CASSLRSSGRAHPTDTQYF.

V gene TRBV7-2 combines with J gene TRBJ1-2; tentatively, D is TRBD1 (5 bases). The length of the CDR3 is 13 residues. Trimming shortened V by 2 bases and J by 10 bases, and 14 bases separated the two germline ends. Germline CDR1 SGHTA, CDR2 FQGNSA. Here the CDR3 reads CASSLNGQGDYTF. The CDR3 DNA reads TGTGCCAGCAGCTTAAATGGGCAGGGAGACTACACCTTC. Variable domain in full (rest from reference TRBV7-2 and TRBJ1-2): GAGVSQSPSNKVTEKGKDVELRCDPISGHTALYWYRQSLGQGLEFLIYFQGNSAPDKSGLPSDRFSAERTGGSVSTLTIQRTQQEDSAVYLCASSLNGQGDYTFGSGTRLTVV.

The CDR3 nucleotides are TGTGCCAGCAGGGAGACAGGGGAGGATGGCTACACCTTC. This gives the protein CASRETGEDGYTF. This chain links TRBV25-1 with TRBJ1-2; 8 nucleotides line up with TRBD1. After removal of 6 bases from V and 6 bases from J, the junction contained 6 bases not matched to a gene. Germline loops: CDR1 MGHDK, CDR2 SYGVNS. There are 13 residues in the CDR3.

The chain carries TRBV28 and TRBJ1-5; TRBD1 matches 7 bases. Germline-derived CDR1 and CDR2 are MDHEN and SYDVKM. The CDR3 extends over 14 amino acids. The V segment lost 5 bases and the J segment 7 bases; nucleotides outside the gene matches: 8. The DNA for the CDR3 is TGTGCCAGCAGTACAGGGGTTTTATGGCAGCCCCAGCATTTT. Its translation is CASSTGVLWQPQHF. Filled out from reference TRBV28 and TRBJ1-5, the complete variable domain reads DVKVTQSSRYLVKRTGEKVFLECVQDMDHENMFWYRQDPGLGLRLIYFSYDVKMKEKGDIPEGYSVSREKKERFSLILESASTNQTSMYLCASSTGVLWQPQHFGDGTRLSIL.

The chain carries TRBV6-1 and TRBJ1-1; D remains unclear. Germline-derived CDR1 and CDR2 are MNHNS and SASEGT. CDR3 length: 15 residues. With 2 bases removed from V and 4 bases from J, the gap between germline ends came to 14 bases. The CDR3 DNA sequence: TGTGCCAGCAGTGAATTTGGGAGGGTGAGCACTGAAGCTTTCTTT. This gives the protein CASSEFGRVSTEAFF.

The chain couples TRBV5-4 to TRBJ2-1; TRBD2 aligns across 7 bases. J was trimmed by 7 bases and V by 4 bases; bases with no gene match: 14. In germline, CDR1 is SGHNT, CDR2 YYREEE (reference sequence). This CDR3 spans 16 amino acids. Here the CDR3 DNA reads TGTGCCAGCAGCCTTAAGGTGGGAGGGGTTGGAAATGAGCAGTTCTTC. Translated, it gives CASSLKVGGVGNEQFF. Full variable domain (rest looked up from reference TRBV5-4 and TRBJ2-1): ETGVTQSPTHLIKTRGQQVTLRCSSQSGHNTVSWYQQALGQGPQFIFQYYREEENGRGNFPPRFSGLQFPNYSSELNVNALELDDSALYLCASSLKVGGVGNEQFFGPGTRLTVL.

The rearrangement links TRBV28 to TRBJ1-5; D is ambiguous. V dropped 9 bases and J dropped 9 bases, with 21 bases sitting between them. CDR3 size: 14 residues. Germline CDR1 MDHEN, CDR2 SYDVKM. As DNA, the CDR3 is TGTGCCAGTACACCCCGGGTCTTTGGTCGGCCCCAGCATTTT. Its translation: CASTPRVFGRPQHF. Based on the CDR3 plus reference TRBV28 and TRBJ1-5, the full variable domain is DVKVTQSSRYLVKRTGEKVFLECVQDMDHENMFWYRQDPGLGLRLIYFSYDVKMKEKGDIPEGYSVSREKKERFSLILESASTNQTSMYLCASTPRVFGRPQHFGDGTRLSIL.

This chain links TRBV7-3 with TRBJ2-3, with TRBD2 matching 7 bases. Per the germline V gene, CDR1 is SGHTA and CDR2 is FQGTGA. The CDR3 has 14 amino acids. J lost 3 bases, V lost 5 bases, and 5 bases had no gene match. The CDR3 spells CASSLADQTDTQYF. The CDR3 nucleotides read TGTGCCAGCAGCCTAGCGGATCAAACAGATACGCAGTATTTT.

The rearrangement joins TRBV7-7 to TRBJ2-5; the D is unclear. This CDR3 region has 15 residues. Trimming removed 1 base from V and 0 bases from J, with 9 bases in between. Per the germline V gene, CDR1 is SSHAT and CDR2 is FNYEAQ (reference sequence). CDR3 region: CASSLVGGHQETQYF. CDR3 bases: TGTGCCAGCAGCTTAGTAGGCGGACACCAAGAGACCCAGTACTTC.

The chain links TRBV19 to TRBJ1-1, with D uncertain. From germline, CDR1 is LNHDA and CDR2 SQIVND (reference sequence). The CDR3 sequence is 13 residues long. Trimming removed 3 bases from V and 1 base from J, with 6 bases in between. The CDR3: CASSIVQNTEAFF. CDR3 DNA: TGTGCCAGTAGTATTGTCCAGAACACTGAAGCTTTCTTT.

The chain recombines TRBV28 with TRBJ1-4, with D tentatively TRBD1 (6 bases). Per the germline V gene, CDR1 is MDHEN and CDR2 is SYDVKM. This CDR3 is 14 amino acids long. Trimming pared 2 bases from V and 7 bases from J, leaving 11 bases between. CDR3 residues: CASSLSRGSEKLFF. In DNA, the CDR3 is TGTGCCAGCAGTTTAAGCAGGGGCAGTGAAAAACTGTTTTTT.

The chain employs TRBV6-6 and TRBJ2-3; TRBD1 or TRBD2 may be the D gene (5 bases each). The V gene lost 7 bases and the J gene lost 1 base, with 15 bases spanning the gap. The CDR3 consists of 15 residues. Germline CDR1 reads MNHNY; CDR2 reads SVGAGI (reference sequence). The CDR3 region is CASTRAGSGTDTQYF. As DNA, the CDR3 is TGTGCCAGCACCCGGGCAGGGAGTGGCACAGATACGCAGTATTTT.

The rearrangement links TRBV4-2 to TRBJ2-7; no firm D call. Germline CDR1 is LGHNA and CDR2 is YNFKEQ. Between the trimmed V and J ends, which lost 1 base and 2 bases, there was a span of 21 bases. The CDR3 extends over 18 amino acids. This chain's CDR3 is CASSQVWEQPFLAYEQYF. Here the CDR3 DNA reads TGTGCCAGCAGCCAAGTTTGGGAACAGCCGTTCCTAGCCTACGAGCAGTACTTC.

The DNA of the CDR3 is TGTGCCAGCCGTTCCAGGCGCAATCAGCCCCAGCATTTT. It specifies CASRSRRNQPQHF. The chain carries TRBV25-1 and TRBJ1-5; D gene unclear. V lost 8 bases and J lost 2, with 10 bases in between. Germline V gene lookup returns CDR1 MGHDK and CDR2 SYGVNS. The CDR3 consists of 13 residues.

V and J are TRBV11-2 and TRBJ2-7; D is unresolved. CDR1 is SGHAT, CDR2 FQNNGV, per germline. This CDR3 comprises 12 residues. Trimming shortened V by 0 bases and J by 6 bases, and 6 bases separated the two germline ends. The CDR3 nucleotides read TGTGCCAGCAGCTTAGATCCGCTCGAGCAGTACTTC. Translation gives CASSLDPLEQYF.

The V call is TRBV15, the J call TRBJ2-1; TRBD2 aligns across 10 bases. The germline V gene encodes CDR1 LNHNV and CDR2 YYDKDF (reference sequence). The CDR3 loop spans 15 amino acids. V lost 0 bases to trimming and J lost 8 bases; unmatched junction nucleotides: 4. CDR3 residues: CATSRDLAGVDEQFF. CDR3 DNA: TGTGCCACCAGCAGAGACCTAGCGGGAGTGGATGAGCAGTTCTTC.

The chain is built from TRBV29-1 and TRBJ2-7, with D perhaps being TRBD1 or TRBD2 (5 bases each). The CDR3 has 13 amino acids. Trimming shortened V by 2 bases and J by 3 bases, and 11 bases separated the two germline ends. CDR1 and CDR2 (germline): SQVTM, ANQGSEA. The CDR3 reads CSVERLRGYEQYF. DNA for the CDR3: TGCAGCGTTGAAAGACTAAGGGGCTACGAGCAGTACTTC.